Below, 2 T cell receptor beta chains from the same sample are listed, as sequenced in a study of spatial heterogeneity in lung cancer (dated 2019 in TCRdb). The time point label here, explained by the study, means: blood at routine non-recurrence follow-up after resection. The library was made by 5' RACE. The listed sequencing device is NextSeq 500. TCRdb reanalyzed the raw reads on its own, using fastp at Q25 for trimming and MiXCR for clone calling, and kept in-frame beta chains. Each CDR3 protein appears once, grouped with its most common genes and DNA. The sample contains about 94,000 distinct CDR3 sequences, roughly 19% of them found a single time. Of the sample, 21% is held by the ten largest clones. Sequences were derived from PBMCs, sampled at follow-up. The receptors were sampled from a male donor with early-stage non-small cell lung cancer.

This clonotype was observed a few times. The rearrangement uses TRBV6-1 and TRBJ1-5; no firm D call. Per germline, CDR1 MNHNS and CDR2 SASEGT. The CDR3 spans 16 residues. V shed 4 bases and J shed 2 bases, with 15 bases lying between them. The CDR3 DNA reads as TGTGCCAGCAGTGTAGTAGGACGGAGGGGCAATCAGCCCCAGCATTTT. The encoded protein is CASSVVGRRGNQPQHF.

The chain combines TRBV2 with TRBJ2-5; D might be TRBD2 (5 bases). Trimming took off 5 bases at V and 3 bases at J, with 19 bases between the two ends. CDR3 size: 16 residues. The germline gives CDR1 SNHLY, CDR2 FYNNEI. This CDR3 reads CASSPLGLGTEETQYF. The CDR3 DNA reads TGTGCCAGCAGTCCACTAGGCTTAGGTACTGAAGAGACCCAGTACTTC.